Shown below are 13 T cell receptor beta chains from a single sample sequenced in a study of blood T cell repertoires in COVID-19 (TCRdb year 2020). Library preparation was by the immunoSEQ multiplex PCR assay. The immuneACCESS repertoire file appears here via TCRdb, limited to in-frame rearrangements. These files lack a portion of the clones; in checked studies, under half of the deficit traces to unresolved V genes, and the cause of the others is not known. The sample includes approximately 170,000 clones, with approximately 85% observed a single time. The ten largest make up about 1.2% of the sample. Sequencing was performed on peripheral blood. These receptors all come from a man aged 55 to 70 who had recovered from COVID-19.

The chain couples TRBV4-2 to TRBJ2-7; 7 bases agree with TRBD1. The ends lost 5 bases at V and 5 bases at J; junction bases unmatched: 6. CDR3 length: 13 amino acids. Germline lookup yields CDR1 LGHNA and CDR2 YNFKEQ. In nucleotides, the CDR3 is TGTGCCAGCAGCTACGACAGGGCGCACGAGCAGTACTTC. This gives the protein CASSYDRAHEQYF.

CDR3 nucleotides: TGCGCCAGCAGCCCTACTAGCGGGGGGGGGTACGAGCAGTACTTC. It specifies CASSPTSGGGYEQYF. The chain recombines TRBV4-3 with TRBJ2-7, with 13 bases fitting TRBD2. This CDR3 has 15 amino acids. Trimming removed 4 bases from V and 4 bases from J; junction bases left unmatched: 4. Germline V lookup: CDR1 LGHNA, CDR2 YSLEER.

The gene calls are TRBV7-9 and TRBJ1-5; D is undetermined. The V and J ends lost 1 base and 6 bases respectively, with 13 bases between them. Germline CDR1 SEHNR, CDR2 FQNEAQ (reference sequence). The CDR3 sequence is 15 residues long. CDR3 DNA: TGTGCCAGCAGCTTAGATTGGGCAGAGGGTCAGCCCCAGCATTTT. It specifies CASSLDWAEGQPQHF.

This clone has a single count. V and J are TRBV19 and TRBJ1-3; possibly TRBD1 for D (6 bases). CDR3 size: 12 residues. Trimming cost V 6 bases and J 4 bases, with 7 bases left between them. From germline, CDR1 is LNHDA and CDR2 SQIVND (reference sequence). The CDR3 spells CASRTGGNTIYF. The CDR3 region has the DNA TGTGCCAGTAGGACAGGAGGAAACACCATATATTTT.

V and J are TRBV18 and TRBJ1-6; D is ambiguous. Trimming removed 2 bases from V and 9 bases from J, with 17 bases in between. The CDR3 loop spans 16 amino acids. Germline-derived CDR1 and CDR2 are KGHSH and LQKENI. CDR3 loop: CASSPGVREAGSPLHF. In nucleotides, the CDR3 is TGTGCCAGCTCACCAGGGGTGAGGGAGGCGGGTTCACCCCTCCACTTT.

The rearrangement joins TRBV5-1 to TRBJ1-4, with a tentative D call TRBD1 (6 bases). Germline V CDR1 and CDR2: SGHRS, YFSETQ. This CDR3 contains 17 residues. With 3 bases removed from V and 7 bases from J, the gap between germline ends came to 22 bases. The CDR3 sequence is CASSWGTTGLGSEKLFF. The CDR3 region has the DNA TGCGCCAGCAGCTGGGGGACCACAGGGTTGGGGAGTGAAAAACTGTTTTTT.

CDR3 in amino acids: CASSFEAAAYNEQFF. The CDR3 bases are TGTGCCAGCAGTTTTGAAGCGGCTGCCTACAATGAGCAGTTCTTC. The chain employs TRBV6-2 or TRBV6-3 and TRBJ2-1; possibly TRBD2 for D (5 bases). This CDR3 comprises 15 residues. The V gene lost 4 bases and the J gene lost 2 bases, with 12 bases spanning the gap. The germline CDR1 and CDR2 sequences are MNHEY and SVGEGT.

The CDR3 DNA reads TGTGCCAGCAGCTCCACAGGGTATGGCTACACCTTC. Protein: CASSSTGYGYTF. The chain is built from TRBV11-2 and TRBJ1-2; TRBD1 might be the D (6 bases). V was clipped by 4 bases and J by 5 bases, with 8 bases between them. This CDR3 region has 12 residues. Germline V gives CDR1 SGHAT, CDR2 FQNNGV.

The V and J genes are TRBV30 and TRBJ2-5; possible D gene TRBD2, 5 bases. CDR3 length equals 13 residues. Germline CDR1 GTSNPN, CDR2 SVGIG (reference sequence). V shed 2 bases and J shed 9 bases, with 16 bases lying between them. CDR3 protein: CAWSRLAPAAQYF. The CDR3, as DNA: TGTGCCTGGAGTCGGCTAGCTCCGGCCGCCCAGTACTTC.

V is TRBV5-1 and J is TRBJ1-5; TRBD1 matches 7 bases. There are 15 residues in the CDR3. In germline, CDR1 is SGHRS, CDR2 YFSETQ. V gave up 0 bases and J gave up 3 bases; unmatched junction bases: 3. The DNA for the CDR3 is TGCGCCAGCAGCTTGGGCGGGACAGCCAATCAGCCCCAGCATTTT. Protein sequence: CASSLGGTANQPQHF.

J is TRBJ1-2 and V is TRBV6-1; 7 bases map to TRBD1. From germline, CDR1 is MNHNS and CDR2 SASEGT. V lost 2 bases, J lost 3 bases, and 6 bases stayed unmatched. The length of the CDR3 is 15 residues. CDR3: CASSEMGQPHYGYTF. The CDR3 DNA follows: TGTGCCAGCAGTGAAATGGGACAGCCCCACTATGGCTACACCTTC.

The chain combines TRBV9 with TRBJ2-1, with 7 bases fitting TRBD1. CDR1 is SGDLS and CDR2 is YYNGEE in the germline V gene. Germline trimming cut 6 bases from V and 0 bases from J; bases unmatched to any gene: 9. The CDR3 consists of 16 residues. This CDR3 is CASTPSQGISYNEQFF. CDR3 coding DNA: TGTGCCAGCACCCCCTCACAGGGGATCTCCTACAATGAGCAGTTCTTC.

The chain couples TRBV29-1 to TRBJ2-1, with TRBD2 matching over 12 bases. CDR1 is SQVTM, CDR2 ANQGSEA, per germline. Unmatched junction bases numbered 5, after V lost 5 bases and J lost 6 bases. The CDR3 totals 14 residues. Written as DNA, the CDR3 is TGCAGCGTTACTAGCGGGGGGCCCCTCAATGAGCAGTTCTTC. Residues: CSVTSGGPLNEQFF.